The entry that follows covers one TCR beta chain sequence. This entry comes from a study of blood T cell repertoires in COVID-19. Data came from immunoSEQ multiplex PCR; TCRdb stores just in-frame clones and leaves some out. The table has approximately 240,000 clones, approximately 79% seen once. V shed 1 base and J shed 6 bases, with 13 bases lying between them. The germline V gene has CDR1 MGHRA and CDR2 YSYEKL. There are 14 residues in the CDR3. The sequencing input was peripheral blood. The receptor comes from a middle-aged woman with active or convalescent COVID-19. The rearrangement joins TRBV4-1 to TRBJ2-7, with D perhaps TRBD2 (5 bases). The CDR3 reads CASSQGPSRVEQYF. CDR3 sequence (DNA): TGCGCCAGCAGCCAAGGGCCTAGCCGGGTCGAGCAGTACTTC.